Given below is one TCR beta chain in context. These data originate in a study of CD8 T cells in ankylosing spondylitis. Using its own MiXCR run on the 5' RACE reads, TCRdb lists one record per CDR3 protein. Of approximately 350,000 distinct CDR3 sequences in the sample, 20% were seen once. Trimming took off 0 bases at V and 4 bases at J, with 15 bases between the two ends. The CDR3 consists of 16 residues. The germline gives CDR1 KGHSH, CDR2 LQKENI. The chain combines TRBV18 with TRBJ1-2; no clear D gene. Sequencing used blood, either unsorted or a sorted T cell fraction (not recorded which). The TCR was taken from a male donor with ankylosing spondylitis or in good health (not recorded which). As DNA, the CDR3 is TGTGCCAGCTCACCACCGTTTGTATCGGGCCGCTATGGCTACACCTTC. Translation: CASSPPFVSGRYGYTF.